This is a list of T cell receptor beta chains from one sample in a study of PD-L1 blockade in urothelial cancer. The repertoire was sequenced with immunoSEQ multiplex PCR; TCRdb's copy has only in-frame clones and lacks some. The repertoire includes 49,000 or so clones, 79% of them detected once, and about 10% sits in the top ten. Sequenced material: PBMCs, taken around atezolizumab (anti-PD-L1) treatment. The receptors were sampled from a man aged 65 to 85 with urothelial cancer. The CDR3 runs from the conserved cysteine through the conserved F or W. D genes are given only for firm matches. Rows may omit the clone size; those that give it use once, few, many or a size class.

TRBD1	-	TRBV28	TRBJ1-1	TGTGCTCTGAGGGACAGAGGGGACACTGAAGCTTTCTTT	CALRDRGDTEAFF
TRBD2	few	TRBV28	TRBJ2-3	TGTGCCAGCATTGTGAGCGGGACCGAGATCGTTGATACGCAGTATTTT	CASIVSGTEIVDTQYF
-	once	TRBV7-8	TRBJ2-5	TGTGCCAGCGCGGCAGGGCCCCAAGAGACCCAGTACTTC	CASAAGPQETQYF
TRBD2	once	TRBV5-1	TRBJ2-2	TGCGCCAGCAGCTTAGGACTAGACGGCGGGGAGCTGTTTTTT	CASSLGLDGGELFF
TRBD2	-	TRBV5-1	TRBJ2-1	TGCGCCAGCAGGACCGGGACTAACTTAGGCAATGAGCAGTTCTTC	CASRTGTNLGNEQFF
-	-	TRBV5-6	TRBJ1-1	TGTGCCAGCAGCGTCCCGGGACACACGAACACTGAAGCTTTCTTT	CASSVPGHTNTEAFF
-	-	TRBV28	TRBJ1-2	TGTGCCAGCAGTTTATCCGCGGGGCGCATCTATGGCTACACCTTC	CASSLSAGRIYGYTF
TRBD1	-	TRBV5-3	TRBJ1-4	TGTGCCAGAAGCCCGTGGGACAGGCACAACGCAACTAATGAAAAACTGTTTTTT	CARSPWDRHNATNEKLFF
-	-	TRBV4-1	TRBJ2-7	TGCGCCAGCAGCCAAGCGCCTGGGCAGTTCTACGAGCAGTACTTC	CASSQAPGQFYEQYF
-	-	TRBV5-1	TRBJ2-7	TGCGCCAGCAGCTTGGGGACAGTGCTTTCCTACGAGCAGTACTTC	CASSLGTVLSYEQYF
-	few	TRBV27	TRBJ2-1	TGTGCCAGCAGCCTCGCCAGGGCCACCAATGAGCAGTTCTTC	CASSLARATNEQFF
-	-	TRBV21-1	TRBJ2-2	TGTGCCAGCAGCCCCACGCGCCGGGAGCGGGAGGACACCGGGGAGCTGTTTTTT	CASSPTRREREDTGELFF
TRBD1	-	TRBV9	TRBJ2-7	TGTGCCAGCAGCGTACTTCCAGGGGGCATGAACGAGCAGTACTTC	CASSVLPGGMNEQYF